The clone carrying this T cell receptor beta chain was seen once. The target antigen is unknown. At one end the junction does not follow the germline gene, possibly because of a read error. No cell sorting was done before RNA was extracted from the tissue. The data belong to a study of tumor and adjacent non-tumor tissue in lung cancer. Study observations and caveats: Shorter survival was associated with higher TCR diversity in tumors.

A modified ARM-PCR protocol with three rounds of nested PCR amplified TCRbeta. TCRdb re-derived calls from the multiplex PCR reads in MiXCR, one entry per CDR3 protein. The sample records about 81,000 distinct CDR3 sequences, roughly 72% being singletons. What was sequenced was lung tumor tissue. This TCR was recovered from a woman aged 40 to 49 with non-small cell lung cancer.

Written as DNA, the CDR3 is TGTGTCAGCGTCACTAGCGGGGAATCCGATACGCAGTATTTT. Amino acid sequence: CVSVTSGESDTQYF. This rearrangement joins TRBV2 to TRBJ2-3, with 10 bases lining up with TRBD2. Germline lookup yields CDR1 SNHLY and CDR2 FYNNEI. CDR3 length: 14 amino acids.